The clone carrying this T cell receptor beta chain showed up just once. The data stem from a study of blood T cell repertoires in COVID-19. Study-wide background: Sources were T cells, B-cell-depleted T cells, or PBMCs; the material itself was cDNA or gDNA.

TCRdb's copy holds only in-frame clones and misses some; the assay was immunoSEQ multiplex PCR. Of about 250,000 clones listed, over 80% are singletons. The study recruited people aged roughly 18 to 95 years across roughly 23 US areas. A case of COVID-19 had been met by exposed participants within 2 weeks before study entry. Input material: PBMCs or T cells enriched from blood (not recorded which). The source of this sequence is a woman in her forties who had been exposed to COVID-19.

The CDR3 DNA follows: TGCAGTGCTAGTCCGTCAGCCCAGGGGGCCGACTATGGCTACACCTTC. Translated, it gives CSASPSAQGADYGYTF. The chain has TRBV20-1 and TRBJ1-2; 8 nucleotides line up with TRBD1. Germline CDR1 reads DFQATT; CDR2 reads SNEGSKA (reference sequence). J gave up 3 bases and V 3 bases, and 12 bases lay outside the gene matches. The CDR3 consists of 16 residues.